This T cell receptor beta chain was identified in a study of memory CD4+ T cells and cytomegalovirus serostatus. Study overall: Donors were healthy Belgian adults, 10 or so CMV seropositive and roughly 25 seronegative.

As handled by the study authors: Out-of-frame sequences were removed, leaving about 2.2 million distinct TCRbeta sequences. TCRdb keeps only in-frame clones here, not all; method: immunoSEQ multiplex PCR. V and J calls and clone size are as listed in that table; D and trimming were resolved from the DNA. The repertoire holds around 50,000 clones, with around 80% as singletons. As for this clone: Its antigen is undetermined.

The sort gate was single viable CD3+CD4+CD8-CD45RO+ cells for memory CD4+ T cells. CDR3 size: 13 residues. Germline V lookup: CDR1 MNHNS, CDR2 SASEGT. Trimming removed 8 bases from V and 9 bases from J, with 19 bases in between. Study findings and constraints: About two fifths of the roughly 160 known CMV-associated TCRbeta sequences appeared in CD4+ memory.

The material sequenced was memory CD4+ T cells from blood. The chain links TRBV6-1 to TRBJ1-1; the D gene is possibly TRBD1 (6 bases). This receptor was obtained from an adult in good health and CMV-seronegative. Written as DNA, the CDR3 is TGTGCCAGCGGGGCGGGGGGGCGTCCTCAAGCTTTCTTT. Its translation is CASGAGGRPQAFF.